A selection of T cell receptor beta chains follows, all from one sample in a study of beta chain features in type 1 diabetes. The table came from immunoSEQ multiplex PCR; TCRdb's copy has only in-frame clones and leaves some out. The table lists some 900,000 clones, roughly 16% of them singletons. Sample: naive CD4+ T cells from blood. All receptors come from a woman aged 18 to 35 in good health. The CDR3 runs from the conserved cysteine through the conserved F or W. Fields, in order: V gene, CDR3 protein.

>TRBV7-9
CASSSDSTGELFF
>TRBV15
CATRGPPTNIQYF
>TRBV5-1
CASSTGLPENIQYF
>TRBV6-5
CASRVRGGGTEAFF
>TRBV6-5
CASSTRGLVVGELFF
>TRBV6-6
CASSYSRTAYGYTF
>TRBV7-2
CASSLRPVDGHPSTDTQYF
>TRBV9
CASSVSGFQETQYF
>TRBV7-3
CASSTYPGAGVNVLTF
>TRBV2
CASTPGQGAYEQYF
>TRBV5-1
CASSGTAYNEQFF
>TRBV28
CAILAAGTDTQYF
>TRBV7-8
CASSQNYGGLTGELFF
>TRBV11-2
CASSHRVAGGEQYF
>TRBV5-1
CASSLLGEGRTGELFF
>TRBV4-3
CASSLTSGMYNEQFF
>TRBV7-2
CASSLKHGPTDTQYF
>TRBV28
CASSLSDRGNQYF
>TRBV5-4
CASSWAPSGRTDTQYF
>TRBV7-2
CASSVTAEAFF
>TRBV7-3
CASSLYRGSRPEAFF
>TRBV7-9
CAGGTSGTLQETQYF
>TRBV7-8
CASSLVVPGNTIYF
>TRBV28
CASNVGEDTQYF
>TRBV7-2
CASSRQGQETQYF
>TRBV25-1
CASSDLAGRDSGANVLTF
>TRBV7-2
CAKTDRDRTYEQYF
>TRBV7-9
CASSLALLGTDTQYF
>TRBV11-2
CASSLDFRDQSVEQFF
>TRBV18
CASSPADAGELFF
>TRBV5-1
CASSSQRAGDGYGQYF
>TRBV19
CASSMAGISYNEQFF
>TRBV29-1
CSVRRRDSNNEQFF
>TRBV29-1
CSVEENSNQPQHF
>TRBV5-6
CASSSILSLGANVLTF
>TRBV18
CASSISRDSYEQYF